The next 30 T cell receptor beta chains were all read from a single sample in a study of response to subunit inactivated influenza vaccine. TCRdb recomputed calls from the RT-PCR reads with MiXCR, one row per CDR3 protein. The sample includes approximately 700,000 distinct CDR3 sequences, about a sixth of them seen just once. The source was PBMCs from blood, collected approximately 13 days after vaccination. These receptors all come from a man aged 45 to 65 who received an inactivated influenza vaccine.

This clonotype was recorded a few times. The V and J genes are TRBV20-1 and TRBJ1-2; D not resolved. Germline V gives CDR1 DFQATT, CDR2 SNEGSKA (reference sequence). Trimming left V 3 bases short and J 4 bases short, with 12 bases between. The CDR3 covers 13 residues. The CDR3 protein is CSASHGVSYGYTF. In DNA, the CDR3 is TGCAGTGCTAGTCACGGGGTTTCCTATGGCTACACCTTC.

This clonotype was counted a few times. The rearrangement joins TRBV20-1 to TRBJ2-7; D tentatively reads TRBD1 or TRBD2 (6 bases each). The CDR3 spans 11 residues. CDR1 and CDR2 from the germline V gene are DFQATT and SNEGSKA (reference sequence). The CDR3 spells CGGLGSYEQYF. The CDR3 coding sequence is TGCGGGGGGCTAGGCTCCTACGAGCAGTACTTC.

The table lists this clonotype with many counts. The CDR3 bases are TGTGCCAGCAGCTCCCAGGGGATAGATACGCAGTATTTT. This encodes CASSSQGIDTQYF. The rearrangement joins TRBV7-2 to TRBJ2-3; D is possibly TRBD1 (6 bases). Looked up from germline, CDR1 is SGHTA and CDR2 is FQGNSA. Deletions cut 4 bases from V and 5 bases from J, with 10 bases between. The CDR3 has 13 residues.

This clonotype was picked up a small number of times. The chain combines TRBV10-3 with TRBJ2-1, with 10 nucleotides matching TRBD2. The ends lost 8 bases at V and 4 bases at J; junction bases unmatched: 17. This CDR3 is built from 18 residues. CDR1 and CDR2 from the germline V gene are ENHRY and SYGVKD. The CDR3 region is CAIRTGLRTSGEYNEQFF. CDR3 nucleotides: TGTGCCATCCGCACCGGCCTAAGGACTAGCGGAGAATACAATGAGCAGTTCTTC.

This chain joins TRBV5-1 and TRBJ1-6; D call uncertain. There are 14 residues in the CDR3. The germline V and J ends were trimmed by 1 base and 8 bases, with 10 bases remaining between them. CDR1 SGHRS and CDR2 YFSETQ come from the germline V gene. The CDR3 spells CASSLTTRYSPLHF. CDR3 DNA: TGCGCCAGCAGCTTGACCACCAGATATTCACCCCTCCACTTT.

CDR3 protein: CASSISARGYEQYF. The CDR3 DNA sequence: TGTGCCAGTAGTATATCGGCTAGGGGCTACGAGCAGTACTTC. The chain recombines TRBV19 with TRBJ2-7; maybe TRBD1 (5 bases). The germline V and J ends were trimmed by 2 bases and 3 bases, with 11 bases remaining between them. This CDR3 is 14 amino acids long. Germline V gene sequence: CDR1 LNHDA, CDR2 SQIVND (reference sequence).

J is TRBJ2-3 and V is TRBV2, with 8 nucleotides matching TRBD1. V was clipped by 5 bases and J by 1 base; unmatched bases: 5. The CDR3 spans 15 residues. Germline assignment: CDR1 SNHLY and CDR2 FYNNEI. CDR3 in DNA: TGTGCCAGCAGTCGACAGGGGATGGGCACAGATACGCAGTATTTT. Its protein product is CASSRQGMGTDTQYF.

The J gene is TRBJ2-3, the V gene TRBV20-1; D call uncertain. Trimming took 1 base from V and 2 from J, leaving 16 bases between them. Germline V lookup: CDR1 DFQATT, CDR2 SNEGSKA (reference sequence). The CDR3 spans 16 residues. CDR3 loop: CSARGGPTGSTDTQYF. The CDR3 DNA reads as TGCAGTGCTAGAGGAGGCCCCACCGGGTCCACAGATACGCAGTATTTT.

The rearrangement links TRBV6-1 to TRBJ2-5; TRBD1 aligns across 9 bases. V was pared by 4 bases and J by 2 bases, with 2 bases of the junction left unmatched. This CDR3 has 14 residues. Germline V CDR1 and CDR2: MNHNS, SASEGT. CDR3 amino acids: CASSGDRAQETQYF. Written as DNA, the CDR3 is TGTGCCAGCAGTGGGGACAGGGCACAAGAGACCCAGTACTTC.

This clonotype showed up just a few times. The chain links TRBV12-3 or TRBV12-4 to TRBJ2-5; 7 nucleotides line up with TRBD2. This CDR3 has 16 residues. V shed 2 bases, J shed 4 bases, and the junction held 10 bases outside the gene matches. The CDR3 bases are TGTGCCAGCAGTTTAAGTGGCCGGGGAGGGCGAGAGACCCAGTACTTC. As protein: CASSLSGRGGRETQYF.

The rearrangement uses TRBV11-3 and TRBJ2-2; TRBD1 or TRBD2 may be the D gene (5 bases each). V was shortened by 0 bases and J by 4 bases, with 9 bases between the two germline ends. This CDR3 is built from 15 residues. Germline lookup yields CDR1 SGHNT and CDR2 YENEEA. The CDR3 here is CASSLDRGTTGELFF. As DNA, the CDR3 is TGTGCCAGCAGCTTAGATAGAGGGACCACCGGGGAGCTGTTTTTT.

This clonotype was picked up a small number of times. The rearrangement links TRBV6-2 or TRBV6-3 to TRBJ2-5; possible D gene TRBD1, 5 bases. This CDR3 is 15 amino acids long. V gave up 2 bases and J gave up 5 bases, with 15 bases separating them. From germline, CDR1 is MNHEY and CDR2 SVGEGT. Written as DNA, the CDR3 is TGTGCCAGCAGTTACGTAGGGGCTTTCGGGGAGACCCAGTACTTC. It encodes CASSYVGAFGETQYF.

This clonotype has a handful of counts. In DNA, the CDR3 is TGTGCCAGCAGCTTAGCGGTAGCGGGAGATAGATCCTACGAGCAGTACTTC. Translating it yields CASSLAVAGDRSYEQYF. The V and J genes are TRBV7-8 and TRBJ2-7; 9 nucleotides align to TRBD2. The CDR3 spans 17 residues. Unmatched junction bases numbered 7, after V lost 0 bases and J lost 1 base. Germline V gene lookup returns CDR1 SGHVS and CDR2 FQNEAQ.

This clonotype occurred many times. The chain joins TRBV21-1 to TRBJ2-7; no DNA check was done on the table's D call, TRBD1. TRBV21-1 has pseudogene status. CDR3 length equals 15 residues. CDR3 amino acids: CASSKGQGASYEQYF. The CDR3, as DNA: TGTGCCAGCAGCAAAGGACAGGGGGCGTCCTACGAGCAGTACTTC.

The V call is TRBV20-1, the J call TRBJ2-3, with 16 bases identical to TRBD2. The CDR3 runs to 16 residues. Trimming at V came to 3 bases and at J to 2 bases, leaving 2 bases not matched to a gene. Germline V gene data show CDR1 as DFQATT and CDR2 as SNEGSKA (reference sequence). CDR3 sequence reads: CSARGLAGGHTDTQYF. CDR3 nucleotides: TGCAGTGCTAGGGGACTAGCGGGAGGGCACACAGATACGCAGTATTTT.

The rearrangement uses TRBV12-3 or TRBV12-4 and TRBJ1-6, with D unclear. V was clipped by 5 bases and J by 3 bases, with 11 bases between them. The CDR3 spans 15 residues. The CDR3 is CASSLRMGYNSPLHF. In nucleotides, the CDR3 is TGTGCCAGCAGTCTCCGAATGGGCTATAATTCACCCCTCCACTTT.

The chain carries TRBV29-1 and TRBJ1-2, with 7 nucleotides matching TRBD1. This CDR3 is 13 amino acids long. Germline CDR1 SQVTM, CDR2 ANQGSEA. V lost 7 bases, J lost 0 bases, and 5 bases stayed unmatched. The CDR3 nucleotides read TGCAGCGCCCAGGACAGGTCTAACTATGGCTACACCTTC. Its protein product is CSAQDRSNYGYTF.

This clonotype showed up just once. V gene TRBV5-1 combines with J gene TRBJ2-1; D perhaps matches TRBD2 (7 bases). The CDR3 is made up of 14 amino acids. V was pared by 5 bases and J by 7 bases, with 16 bases between. From germline, CDR1 is SGHRS and CDR2 YFSETQ. CDR3 loop: CASRRGGAGNEQFF. CDR3 sequence (DNA): TGCGCCAGCAGAAGGGGGGGAGCCGGGAATGAGCAGTTCTTC.

J is TRBJ2-7 and V is TRBV11-2; TRBD1 or TRBD2 may be the D gene (5 bases each). This CDR3 comprises 14 residues. Germline V gene sequence: CDR1 SGHAT, CDR2 FQNNGV. Trimming removed 4 bases at V and 1 base at J, with 11 bases between. CDR3 DNA sequence: TGTGCCAGCAGCTCAGAGGGGTTTTCCTACGAGCAGTACTTC. It yields the protein CASSSEGFSYEQYF. The full variable domain, rest sourced from reference TRBV11-2 and TRBJ2-7, is EAGVAQSPRYKIIEKRQSVAFWCNPISGHATLYWYQQILGQGPKLLIQFQNNGVVDDSQLPKDRFSAERLKGVDSTLKIQPAKLEDSAVYLCASSSEGFSYEQYFGPGTRLTVT.

This clonotype was detected only a few times. V and J are TRBV6-1 and TRBJ2-2; 7 positions match TRBD2. CDR1 and CDR2 (germline): MNHNS, SASEGT. This CDR3 region has 15 residues. V was clipped by 8 bases and J by 1 base; unmatched bases: 7. The CDR3 sequence is CASQLASGNTGELFF. In nucleotides, the CDR3 is TGTGCCAGCCAGCTGGCTAGCGGGAACACCGGGGAGCTGTTTTTT.

The genes are TRBV7-9 and TRBJ2-3; D possibly corresponds to TRBD2 (6 bases). The germline CDR1 and CDR2 sequences are SEHNR and FQNEAQ (reference sequence). The CDR3 length is 17 residues. V was pared by 3 bases and J by 0 bases, with 16 bases between. CDR3 nucleotide sequence: TGTGCCAGCAGCTTTTTAGTGTGGGGGACTAGCACAGATACGCAGTATTTT. This codes for CASSFLVWGTSTDTQYF.

The chain links TRBV10-3 to TRBJ2-5, with 14 bases lining up with TRBD2. Losses at the gene ends were 0 bases for V and 1 base for J; bases not matched to a gene: 7. The CDR3 covers 19 residues. Germline CDR1 and CDR2: ENHRY and SYGVKD. The CDR3 loop is CAISESATSGGAPQETQYF. The DNA of the CDR3 is TGTGCCATCAGTGAGTCTGCGACTAGCGGGGGGGCACCCCAAGAGACCCAGTACTTC.

This clonotype was counted only a few times. The V call is TRBV30, the J call TRBJ2-7; TRBD1 matches 7 bases. V lost 3 bases and J lost 3; bases outside the gene matches: 8. Looked up from germline, CDR1 is GTSNPN and CDR2 is SVGIG (reference sequence). The length of the CDR3 is 14 residues. The CDR3: CAWSSRDSYYEQYF. The CDR3 DNA is TGTGCCTGGAGCTCCCGGGACAGTTACTACGAGCAGTACTTC.

This clonotype occurred a few times. The chain employs TRBV6-1 and TRBJ1-1, with 9 bases lining up with TRBD1. The germline V gene has CDR1 MNHNS and CDR2 SASEGT. V was pared by 7 bases and J by 5 bases, with 11 bases of the junction left unmatched. This CDR3 spans 15 amino acids. The CDR3 loop is CASTQDRGVYTEAFF. CDR3 coding DNA: TGTGCCAGCACCCAGGACAGGGGCGTGTATACTGAAGCTTTCTTT.

The chain recombines TRBV28 with TRBJ1-3, with 8 bases aligning to TRBD1. V gave up 8 bases and J gave up 12 bases; unmatched junction bases: 9. Germline CDR1 is MDHEN and CDR2 is SYDVKM. CDR3 length: 12 residues. CDR3 amino acids: CASSDRAFLIYF. The CDR3 nucleotides read TGTGCCAGCTCGGACAGGGCCTTTCTCATATATTTT.

This clonotype was observed a handful of times. The V call is TRBV20-1, the J call TRBJ2-7; a weak D match, TRBD1 (5 bases). The germline CDR1 and CDR2 sequences are DFQATT and SNEGSKA (reference sequence). This CDR3 has 12 residues. Trimming took off 6 bases at V and 3 bases at J, with 12 bases between the two ends. CDR3 sequence (DNA): TGCAGTGCCCAACAGGTAGTCTACGAGCAGTACTTC. Translation gives CSAQQVVYEQYF.

The genes are TRBV7-2 and TRBJ2-5, with TRBD1 matching 12 bases. The CDR3 runs 17 residues. Germline assignment: CDR1 SGHTA and CDR2 FQGNSA. The junction had 9 bases not matched to a gene; V was cut back by 5 bases and J by 2 bases. Here the CDR3 reads CASSKWDRGRVQETQYF. The CDR3 nucleotides are TGTGCCAGCAGCAAGTGGGACAGGGGGCGCGTACAAGAGACCCAGTACTTC.

This clonotype occurred a few times. The chain combines TRBV29-1 with TRBJ2-7; TRBD2 aligns across 11 bases. The germline CDR1 and CDR2 sequences are SQVTM and ANQGSEA. V shed 6 bases, J shed 5 bases, and the junction held 12 bases outside the gene matches. The CDR3 contains 15 residues. CDR3 in DNA: TGCAGCGTGGGGTCTAGCGGGAGGTCGGTAAACGAGCAGTACTTC. Protein product: CSVGSSGRSVNEQYF.

J is TRBJ2-2 and V is TRBV29-1; 10 bases are a match to TRBD1. V shed 0 bases and J 4 bases; nucleotides not matched to a gene: 2. The V gene's germline CDR1 is SQVTM and CDR2 ANQGSEA. CDR3 size: 15 residues. The DNA of the CDR3 is TGCAGCGTTGAAGATGGACAGGGGGTCACCGGGGAGCTGTTTTTT. Translating gives CSVEDGQGVTGELFF.

The table lists this clonotype with many counts. This rearrangement joins TRBV29-1 to TRBJ2-3; 9 bases agree with TRBD2. Germline loops: CDR1 SQVTM, CDR2 ANQGSEA. The CDR3 sequence is 14 residues long. With 4 bases clipped from V and 2 bases from J, the junction kept 4 bases outside the gene matches. The CDR3 DNA is TGCAGCGTTGCACTAGCGGGCTTCACAGATACGCAGTATTTT. Translated: CSVALAGFTDTQYF.